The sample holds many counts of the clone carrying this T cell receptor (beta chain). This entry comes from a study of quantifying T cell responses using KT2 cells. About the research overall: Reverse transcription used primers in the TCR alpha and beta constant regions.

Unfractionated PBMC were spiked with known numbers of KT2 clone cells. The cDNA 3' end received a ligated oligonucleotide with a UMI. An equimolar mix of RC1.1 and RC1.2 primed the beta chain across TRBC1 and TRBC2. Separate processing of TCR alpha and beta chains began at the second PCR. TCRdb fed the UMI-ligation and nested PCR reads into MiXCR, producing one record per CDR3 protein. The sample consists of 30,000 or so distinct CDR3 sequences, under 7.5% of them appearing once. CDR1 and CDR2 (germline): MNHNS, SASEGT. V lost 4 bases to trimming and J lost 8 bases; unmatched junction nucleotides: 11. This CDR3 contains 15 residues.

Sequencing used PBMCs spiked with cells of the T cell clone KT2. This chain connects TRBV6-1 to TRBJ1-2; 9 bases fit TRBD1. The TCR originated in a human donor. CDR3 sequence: CASSGYPGQGFGYTF. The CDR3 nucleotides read TGTGCCAGCAGTGGATACCCGGGACAGGGCTTCGGCTACACCTTC.